The subject of this entry is one T cell receptor beta chain. Its antigen is unidentified. Sequencing was performed with immunoSEQ multiplex PCR; in TCRdb, only in-frame clones are kept and a portion is missing. This sample carries some 150,000 clones, around four fifths of them seen once, and the ten largest clones take roughly a tenth. These data come from a study of PD-1 blockade in classical Hodgkin lymphoma. Study-wide findings and caveats: Patients with a complete response exhibited baseline diversity comparable to newly diagnosed patients. Whatever underlies the repertoire differences (possibly disease activity or prior therapy) remains undefined.

Trimming took 3 bases from V and 2 from J; bases not matched to a gene: 4. The CDR3 loop spans 15 amino acids. CDR1 and CDR2 from the germline V gene are ENHRY and SYGVKD. Each and every patient relapsed after autologous stem cell transplantation, and patients got differing brentuximab vedotin exposure. The chain recombines TRBV10-3 with TRBJ2-3, with 8 bases lining up with TRBD2. This TCR came from a human donor with classical Hodgkin lymphoma. Source: peripheral blood mononuclear cells (PBMCs), taken before the second cycle of nivolumab. CDR3 bases: TGTGCCATCAGTGATCAAGCGGGGGACACAGATACGCAGTATTTT. Encoded protein: CAISDQAGDTDTQYF.